This T cell receptor beta chain was recovered during a study of T cells in Graves' hyperthyroidism and ophthalmopathy. General study findings and limits: Among clonotypes expanded in thyroid above 0.001, most were also found in blood.

The germline CDR1 and CDR2 sequences are MNHNS and SASEGT. The CDR3 loop spans 14 amino acids. V was trimmed by 1 base and J by 3 bases, leaving 10 bases between them. This clonotype has just a few counts. Its antigen is unknown. Authors of the study amplified TCR beta CDR3 regions from RNA transcripts. First-round RT-PCR of the TCR CDR3 relied on the HTBI primer set. TCRdb re-called the multiplex PCR reads through MiXCR, storing one row per CDR3 protein. This repertoire shows a few hundred thousand distinct CDR3 sequences, more than 13% found once; its top ten account for less than 35%. Uncontrolled infection, other autoimmune disease, pregnancy or lactation led to exclusion. Diagnostic assessment was based on clinical symptoms, serum thyroxine and TRAb, thyroid ultrasound and orbital computed tomography. The authors took PBMCs from 8 to 10 ml fresh peripheral blood.

The rearrangement links TRBV6-1 to TRBJ2-7, with a possible D match to TRBD2 (6 bases). Input material: blood. This receptor was obtained from a woman aged 25-40 years with Graves' hyperthyroidism. In nucleotides, the CDR3 is TGTGCCAGCAGTGAAGTCGGAGGGGTCTACGAGCAGTACTTC. It codes for CASSEVGGVYEQYF.